This record covers a single TCR beta chain. Trimming shortened V by 7 bases and J by 8 bases, and 15 bases separated the two germline ends. The CDR3 spans 12 residues. Germline CDR1 reads SQVTM; CDR2 reads ANQGSEA. This specimen belongs to a study of T cell changes during pregnancy in multiple sclerosis. Method: immunoSEQ multiplex PCR; TCRdb's copy keeps in-frame clones and lacks some. Of approximately 89,000 clones listed, less than 95% are singletons. The sequencing here drew on peripheral blood, taken in the third trimester of pregnancy. The chain recombines TRBV29-1 with TRBJ2-1; maybe TRBD2 (6 bases). This receptor was taken from a female donor with multiple sclerosis, enrolled in a pregnancy study. The CDR3 region is CSAVLAVDEQFF. CDR3 nucleotides: TGCAGCGCCGTACTAGCAGTGGATGAGCAGTTCTTC.